What follows is one T cell receptor (beta chain) and its context. Antigen: not known. Only in-frame clones appear in the TCRdb table, and some are missing; sequencing was by immunoSEQ multiplex PCR. Of about 140,000 clones in the sample, about 91% were seen once. It was the approximately 130-subject validation cohort, separate from the roughly 700-subject first cohort, to which the donors belonged. The record originates from a study of cytomegalovirus exposure and HLA in healthy donors. Study results and caveats: One later analysis, an examination of the approximately 120 validation repertoires, found that first-cohort TCR clusters tended to co-occur in them. Rare TCR sequences dominated, though some public TCRs recurred in many donors.

Trimming removed 6 bases at V and 3 bases at J, with 23 bases between. The CDR3 totals 18 residues. From germline, CDR1 is LNHDA and CDR2 SQIVND (reference sequence). The TCR comes from a woman between 18 and 30 years old in good health and CMV-seropositive. The sequencing sample was made of PBMCs. V usage is TRBV19 and J usage is TRBJ1-4, with D tentatively TRBD1 (6 bases). In nucleotides, the CDR3 is TGTGCCAGTAGCGAATCGGGGGGCAGGATCGCGGCTAATGAAAAACTGTTTTTT. Protein sequence: CASSESGGRIAANEKLFF. The complete variable domain, with remaining parts taken from reference TRBV19 and TRBJ1-4, reads DGGITQSPKYLFRKEGQNVTLSCEQNLNHDAMYWYRQDPGQGLRLIYYSQIVNDFQKGDIAEGYSVSREKKESFPLTVTSAQKNPTAFYLCASSESGGRIAANEKLFFGSGTQLSVL.